The 9 T cell receptor beta chains presented below share a single source sample, sequenced in a study of blood T cells in healthy people across ages. Using a J-beta primer mix together with a sample-barcoded 5' primer, a second PCR was run for about 7 to 12 cycles. TCRdb reprocessed the 5' RACE reads with MiXCR, giving one entry per CDR3 protein. The sample has around 780,000 distinct CDR3 sequences, more than 55% seen once. The source material was blood. These receptors were taken from a man aged 35 to 55 in good health.

The chain employs TRBV9 and TRBJ2-3; the match to TRBD2 covers 8 bases. There are 14 residues in the CDR3. Germline V gives CDR1 SGDLS, CDR2 YYNGEE. The V segment lost 7 bases and the J segment 0 bases; nucleotides outside the gene matches: 4. The CDR3, as DNA: TGTGCCAGCTCGACTAGCGTTAGCACAGATACGCAGTATTTT. As protein: CASSTSVSTDTQYF. Drawing the rest from reference TRBV9 and TRBJ2-3, the complete variable domain is DSGVTQTPKHLITATGQRVTLRCSPRSGDLSVYWYQQSLDQGLQFLIQYYNGEERAKGNILERFSAQQFPDLHSELNLSSLELGDSALYFCASSTSVSTDTQYFGPGTRLTVL.

CDR3 coding DNA: TGTGCCACCGCGACAGGGGAAAGGAGTTCACCCCTCCACTTT. Amino acid sequence: CATATGERSSPLHF. The rearrangement links TRBV10-3 to TRBJ1-6, with TRBD1 matching 8 bases. Germline V gene data show CDR1 as ENHRY and CDR2 as SYGVKD. CDR3 length: 14 amino acids. Trimming at V came to 10 bases and at J to 9 bases, leaving 11 bases not matched to a gene.

This clonotype was counted only a few times. This chain joins TRBV6-6 and TRBJ2-5; 8 bases are a match to TRBD1. V dropped 1 base and J dropped 4; count of bases not matched to a gene: 11. The germline CDR1 and CDR2 sequences are MNHNY and SVGAGI (reference sequence). The CDR3 sequence is 17 residues long. CDR3 coding DNA: TGTGCCAGCAGTTACTTGACCGGGGCAGGGGGCGGAGAGACCCAGTACTTC. The encoded protein is CASSYLTGAGGGETQYF.

This chain joins TRBV27 and TRBJ2-7; 9 bases are a match to TRBD1. The V gene end was trimmed by 4 bases and the J gene end by 6 bases; junction bases not matched to a gene: 10. The CDR3 has 15 residues. The germline V gene has CDR1 MNHEY and CDR2 SMNVEV (reference sequence). The CDR3 region is CASSSQRDRASEQYF. The CDR3 DNA is TGTGCCAGCAGTTCTCAGCGGGACAGGGCTTCCGAGCAGTACTTC.

The chain carries TRBV2 and TRBJ1-2; D is possibly TRBD1 (5 bases). The germline V gene encodes CDR1 SNHLY and CDR2 FYNNEI. This CDR3 has 14 amino acids. Trimming took 0 bases from V and 4 from J, leaving 9 bases between them. The CDR3 DNA reads as TGTGCCAGCAGTGAAGCGTACAGGCTCTATGGCTACACCTTC. Translation: CASSEAYRLYGYTF.

This clonotype was seen a handful of times. This chain uses TRBV10-3 with TRBJ2-4; TRBD2 matches 15 bases. CDR3 length equals 11 residues. From germline, CDR1 is ENHRY and CDR2 SYGVKD. Trimming took 8 bases from V and 13 from J; bases not matched to a gene: 0. The DNA of the CDR3 is TGTGCCATCGGGACTAGCGGGAGGCAGTACTTC. It yields the protein CAIGTSGRQYF.

This clonotype was recorded a few times. The CDR3 nucleotides are TGTGCCGGACAATTACAGGGGCTGGATGGCTACACCTTC. Amino acids: CAGQLQGLDGYTF. The chain carries TRBV2 and TRBJ1-2; 7 bases map to TRBD1. Trimming cost V 11 bases and J 6 bases; bases outside gene matches: 12. In germline, CDR1 is SNHLY, CDR2 FYNNEI. The length of the CDR3 is 13 residues.

This chain uses TRBV7-9 with TRBJ1-4, with a tentative D call TRBD1 (5 bases). This CDR3 has 13 amino acids. Germline V CDR1 and CDR2: SEHNR, FQNEAQ (reference sequence). V lost 5 bases and J lost 9, with 13 bases in between. CDR3 in amino acids: CASSSLGEQKLFF. CDR3 bases: TGTGCCAGCAGCAGCCTGGGGGAACAAAAACTGTTTTTT. Full variable domain (remainder filled in from reference TRBV7-9 and TRBJ1-4): DTGVSQNPRHKITKRGQNVTFRCDPISEHNRLYWYRQTLGQGPEFLTYFQNEAQLEKSRLLSDRFSAERPKGSFSTLEIQRTEQGDSAMYLCASSSLGEQKLFFGSGTQLSVL.

Comment on this clonotype: A junction end diverges from the germline sequence, so it may reflect a read error. The CDR3 here is CSVEGDSTSPGTGTQYF. The CDR3 region has the DNA TGCAGCGTCGAGGGGGATTCGACTAGCCCTGGCACAGGTACGCAGTATTTT. V and J are TRBV29-1 and TRBJ2-3, with TRBD2 as a possible D gene (7 bases). From germline, CDR1 is SQVTM and CDR2 ANQGSEA. The CDR3 spans 17 residues.